The 9 T cell receptor beta chains in this list originate from one sample, sequenced in a study of T-cell memory formation after mild COVID-19. TCRdb redid the calling of the 5' RACE reads with MiXCR, one entry per CDR3 protein. The sample lists fewer than 350,000 distinct CDR3 sequences; about a sixth were seen once. Specimen: PBMCs or a T cell subset sorted from them (not recorded which). These receptors all come from a man between 18 and 29 years old who had mild COVID-19 (a few samples of this study predate the infection). Cell type and time point are not known.

This clonotype has only a few counts. This rearrangement joins TRBV27 to TRBJ1-6; D is perhaps TRBD1 (5 bases). CDR1 and CDR2 (germline): MNHEY, SMNVEV (reference sequence). The CDR3 is 18 residues long. The V gene lost 2 bases and the J gene lost 10 bases, with 24 bases spanning the gap. CDR3 amino acids: CASSLTSTSGLRGSPLHF. CDR3 in DNA: TGTGCCAGCAGTTTAACCTCAACCTCGGGATTGAGGGGATCACCCCTCCACTTT.

The genes are TRBV29-1 and TRBJ2-7; D gene uncertain. V shed 5 bases and J shed 7 bases, with 21 bases lying between them. The CDR3 is made up of 14 amino acids. The germline CDR1 and CDR2 sequences are SQVTM and ANQGSEA. Written as DNA, the CDR3 is TGCAGCGTTTCCAATAGACACCACGTCGGGGAGCAGTACTTC. Translating gives CSVSNRHHVGEQYF.

This clonotype was detected a few times. This chain links TRBV4-3 with TRBJ2-3; D ambiguous. CDR1 is LGHNA, CDR2 YSLEER, per germline. Trimming pared 0 bases from V and 10 bases from J, leaving 11 bases between. CDR3 size: 13 residues. In DNA form, the CDR3 reads TGCGCCAGCAGCCAAGATCCAGGCTCTTCGCAGTATTTT. Protein sequence: CASSQDPGSSQYF.

A few counts support this clonotype. The rearrangement joins TRBV4-2 to TRBJ1-1; D gene ambiguous. The CDR3 totals 15 residues. Germline CDR1 LGHNA, CDR2 YNFKEQ. Between the trimmed V and J ends, which lost 0 bases and 0 bases, there was a span of 8 bases. The CDR3 is CASSQDRLLNTEAFF. The DNA of the CDR3 is TGTGCCAGCAGCCAAGATCGCCTACTGAACACTGAAGCTTTCTTT.

Note on this clonotype: This may arise from a read error, as a much more abundant clone is one base away. The chain links TRBV6-5 to TRBJ2-7; perhaps TRBD2 as D (6 bases). Trimming removed 8 bases from V and 8 bases from J, with 13 bases in between. The germline V gene has CDR1 MNHEY and CDR2 SVGAGI. The CDR3 has 11 amino acids. The CDR3 DNA reads as TGTGCCAGCGGGGGGACTTACCAGCAGTACGTC. Its protein is CASGGTYQQYV.

The chain joins TRBV20-1 to TRBJ1-1; D possibly corresponds to TRBD1 (6 bases). Germline V gene sequence: CDR1 DFQATT, CDR2 SNEGSKA (reference sequence). This CDR3 contains 13 residues. Trimming took 2 bases from V and 5 from J, leaving 12 bases between them. The CDR3 loop reads CSARSKGGTEAFF. The CDR3 DNA follows: TGCAGTGCTAGATCAAAGGGGGGGACTGAAGCTTTCTTT.

There are a few counts of this clonotype. The chain links TRBV7-9 to TRBJ1-5, with 7 bases aligning to TRBD1. The germline V gene encodes CDR1 SEHNR and CDR2 FQNEAQ (reference sequence). This CDR3 has 15 residues. V lost 5 bases and J lost 5; bases outside the gene matches: 9. The CDR3: CASSPGTDDHQPQHF. The CDR3 DNA reads as TGTGCCAGCAGCCCTGGGACAGACGACCATCAGCCCCAGCATTTT.

The chain combines TRBV5-1 with TRBJ2-5, with a tentative D call TRBD2 (6 bases). The CDR3 has 14 amino acids. Trimming removed 7 bases at V and 5 bases at J, with 18 bases between. The germline gives CDR1 SGHRS, CDR2 YFSETQ. The CDR3 nucleotides read TGCGCCAGCGGCAAAAGGGACTCAGAGGAGACCCAGTACTTC. Its translation: CASGKRDSEETQYF. The variable domain in full, with the rest retrieved from reference TRBV5-1 and TRBJ2-5, is KAGVTQTPRYLIKTRGQQVTLSCSPISGHRSVSWYQQTPGQGLQFLFEYFSETQRNKGNFPGRFSGRQFSNSRSEMNVSTLELGDSALYLCASGKRDSEETQYFGPGTRLLVL.

This clonotype has a handful of counts. The V gene is TRBV9, the J gene TRBJ2-3; no definite D call. Germline V lookup: CDR1 SGDLS, CDR2 YYNGEE. V lost 3 bases, J lost 1 base, and 12 bases lay in between. CDR3 size: 15 residues. Written as DNA, the CDR3 is TGTGCCAGCAGCGCCCTCTTGGTCCGCACAGATACGCAGTATTTT. This gives the protein CASSALLVRTDTQYF.